These 5 T cell receptor beta chains came from one sample sequenced in a study of CD8 T cells in Susac syndrome. Reverse transcription used about 0.45 to 1 ug RNA and random hexamers. TCRdb analysed the immunoSEQ multiplex PCR reads with MiXCR anew, one entry per CDR3 protein. The profile shows 120,000 or so distinct CDR3 sequences, around 94% of them singletons. The source material was CD4+ T cells from PBMCs. These receptors came from a human donor with multiple sclerosis.

The chain has TRBV19 and TRBJ2-5, with TRBD2 identical over 10 bases. The CDR3 runs 16 residues. J lost 5 bases, V lost 4 bases, and 10 bases had no gene match. Germline values: CDR1 LNHDA, CDR2 SQIVND (reference sequence). CDR3 in amino acids: CASSTIAGGTEETQYF. The CDR3 DNA sequence: TGTGCCAGTAGTACTATAGCGGGAGGAACGGAGGAGACCCAGTACTTC.

V usage is TRBV12-3 or TRBV12-4 and J usage is TRBJ1-2, with D unresolved. V was cut by 3 bases and J by 4 bases, with 3 bases left in between. The CDR3 consists of 11 residues. CDR3 nucleotides: TGTGCCAGCAGTTTTAGCTATGGCTACACCTTC. This gives the protein CASSFSYGYTF.

The chain joins TRBV12-3 or TRBV12-4 to TRBJ1-2, with 9 positions matching TRBD1. There are 13 residues in the CDR3. Trimming took 11 bases from V and 5 from J; bases not matched to a gene: 9. CDR3 sequence: CASGPGTGYGYTF. The CDR3, as DNA: TGTGCCTCCGGACCCGGGACAGGGTATGGCTACACCTTC.

The chain links TRBV19 to TRBJ1-2, with TRBD1 matching over 9 bases. CDR3 length: 14 residues. Looked up from germline, CDR1 is LNHDA and CDR2 is SQIVND (reference sequence). J was trimmed by 3 bases and V by 3 bases; bases with no gene match: 2. The DNA for the CDR3 is TGTGCCAGTAGTATGGGACAGGGTGACTATGGCTACACCTTC. This codes for CASSMGQGDYGYTF.

The chain is built from TRBV28 and TRBJ2-7, with 8 bases aligning to TRBD1. The CDR3 runs 13 residues. Per germline, CDR1 MDHEN and CDR2 SYDVKM. The V and J ends lost 2 bases and 6 bases, in that order; junction bases with no gene match: 3. CDR3: CASSLTTGGEQYF. The CDR3 bases are TGTGCCAGCAGTTTAACCACAGGGGGCGAGCAGTACTTC.